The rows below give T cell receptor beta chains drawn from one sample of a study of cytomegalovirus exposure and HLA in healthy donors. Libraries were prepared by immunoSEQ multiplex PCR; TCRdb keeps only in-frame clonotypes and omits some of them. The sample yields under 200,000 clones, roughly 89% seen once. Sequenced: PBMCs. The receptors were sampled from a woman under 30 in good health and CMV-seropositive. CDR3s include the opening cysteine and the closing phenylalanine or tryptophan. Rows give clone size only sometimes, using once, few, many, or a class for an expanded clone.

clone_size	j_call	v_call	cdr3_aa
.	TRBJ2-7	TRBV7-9	CASSLPGQSYEQYF
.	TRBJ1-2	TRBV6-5	CAISGGTGYGYTF
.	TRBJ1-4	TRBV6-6	CASSSLQGLNEKLFF
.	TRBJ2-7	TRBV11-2	CASSLPGGLEQYF
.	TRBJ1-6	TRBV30	CGVGGDASPLHF
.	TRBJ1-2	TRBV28	CASSIQVPHYGYTF
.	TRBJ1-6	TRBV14	CASSQGRGNSPLHF
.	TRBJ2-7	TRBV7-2	CASSLGDRDGEQYF
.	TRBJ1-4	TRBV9	CASSRGLTNEKLFF
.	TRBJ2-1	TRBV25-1	CASSSRFLSYNEQFF
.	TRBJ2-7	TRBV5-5	CASSPWTSGRASEQYF
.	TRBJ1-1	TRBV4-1	CASSQVTSPGGTEAFF
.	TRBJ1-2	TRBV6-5	CASSSEVGYTF
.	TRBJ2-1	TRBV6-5	CASSYPGEQFF
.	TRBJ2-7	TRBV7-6	CASSLTGTSGRTHEQYF
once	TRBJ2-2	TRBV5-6	CASSLAEDRVRSGELFF
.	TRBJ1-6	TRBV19	CASSILRGSPLHF
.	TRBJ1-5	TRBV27	CASPGTGAAYSNQPQHF
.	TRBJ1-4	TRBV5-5	CASRDRSNEKLFF
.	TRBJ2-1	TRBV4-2	CASSQEGTSGSRDEQFF
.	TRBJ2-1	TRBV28	CASSPGGLAERYDEQFF
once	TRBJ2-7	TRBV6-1	CASSEDNWGREVDEQYF
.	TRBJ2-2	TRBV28	CAGQGNTGELFF
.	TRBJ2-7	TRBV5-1	CASSLGQDWSYYEQYF
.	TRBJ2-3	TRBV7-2	CASSLGIRASSTDTQYF
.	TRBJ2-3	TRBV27	CASSSLRGTDTQYF
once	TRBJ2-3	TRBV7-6	CASSLSIAGGLDTQYF
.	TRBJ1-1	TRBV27	CASSLHEQGAAAFF
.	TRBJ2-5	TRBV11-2	CASSFYPEGYQYF
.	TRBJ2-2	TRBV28	CASYGTANTGELFF
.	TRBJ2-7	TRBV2	CASSSSSYEQYF
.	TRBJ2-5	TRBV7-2	CASSQRRGGGETQYF
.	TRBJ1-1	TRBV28	CASRNYGTENTEAFF
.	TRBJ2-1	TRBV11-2	CASSLSRDRVSYNEQFF
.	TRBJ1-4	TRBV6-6	CASRTPPGTGNEKLFF
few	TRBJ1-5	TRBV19	CASILGPGVGNQPQHF